This T cell receptor beta chain was recorded in a study of blood T cell repertoires in COVID-19. Across the study: T cells, B-cell-depleted T cells, or PBMCs provided the cDNA or gDNA that served as material.

The CDR3 sequence is 14 residues long. Trimming removed 6 bases from V and 5 bases from J; junction bases left unmatched: 5. Germline lookup yields CDR1 KGHSH and CDR2 LQKENI. Sequenced by immunoSEQ multiplex PCR; TCRdb stores in-frame clones only, minus some. The sample yields approximately 75,000 clones, approximately 85% seen once. Sequencing was done on a sample of peripheral blood. This sequence joins TRBV18 and TRBJ2-7, with TRBD1 matching over 12 bases. This receptor was taken from a man in his fifties or sixties with acute or convalescent COVID-19. The CDR3 spells CASSPGTGGHEQYF. The CDR3 coding sequence is TGTGCCAGCTCCCCCGGGACAGGGGGCCACGAGCAGTACTTC.